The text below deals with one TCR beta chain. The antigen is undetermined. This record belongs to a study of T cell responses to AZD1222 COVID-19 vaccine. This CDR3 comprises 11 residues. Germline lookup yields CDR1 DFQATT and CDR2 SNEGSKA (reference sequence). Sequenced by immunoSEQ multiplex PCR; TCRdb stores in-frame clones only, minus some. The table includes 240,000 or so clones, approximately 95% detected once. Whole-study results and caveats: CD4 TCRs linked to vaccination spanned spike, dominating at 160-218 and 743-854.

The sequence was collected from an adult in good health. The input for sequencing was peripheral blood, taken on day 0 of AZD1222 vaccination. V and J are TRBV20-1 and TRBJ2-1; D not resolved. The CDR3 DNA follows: TGCAGCCGCCGACTTCACAATGAGCAGTTCTTC. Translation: CSRRLHNEQFF.